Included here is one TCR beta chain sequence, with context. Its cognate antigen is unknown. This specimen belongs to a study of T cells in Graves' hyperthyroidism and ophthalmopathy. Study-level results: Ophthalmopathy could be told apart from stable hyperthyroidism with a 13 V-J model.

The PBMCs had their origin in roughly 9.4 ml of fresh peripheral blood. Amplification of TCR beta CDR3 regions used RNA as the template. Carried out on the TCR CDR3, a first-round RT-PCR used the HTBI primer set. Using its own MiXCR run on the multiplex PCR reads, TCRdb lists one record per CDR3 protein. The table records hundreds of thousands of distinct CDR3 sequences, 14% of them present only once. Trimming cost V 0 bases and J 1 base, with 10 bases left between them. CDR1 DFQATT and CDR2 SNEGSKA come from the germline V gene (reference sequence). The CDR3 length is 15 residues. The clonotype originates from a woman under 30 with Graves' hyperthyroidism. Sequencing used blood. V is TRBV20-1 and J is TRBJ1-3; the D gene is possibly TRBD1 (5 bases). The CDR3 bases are TGCAGTGCTAGAGATCCGAGGGGATCTGGAAACACCATATATTTT. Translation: CSARDPRGSGNTIYF.